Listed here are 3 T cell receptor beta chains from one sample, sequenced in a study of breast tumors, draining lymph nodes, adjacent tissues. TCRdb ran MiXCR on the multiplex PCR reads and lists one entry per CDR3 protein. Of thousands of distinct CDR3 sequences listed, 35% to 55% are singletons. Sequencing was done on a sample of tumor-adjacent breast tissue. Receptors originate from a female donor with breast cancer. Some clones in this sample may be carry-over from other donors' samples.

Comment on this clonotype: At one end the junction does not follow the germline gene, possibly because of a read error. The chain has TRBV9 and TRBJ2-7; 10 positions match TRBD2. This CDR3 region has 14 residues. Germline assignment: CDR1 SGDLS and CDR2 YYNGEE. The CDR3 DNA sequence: TGTGCCAGCGGCGACAGCGGGAGGGAGTACGAGCGGTACTTC. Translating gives CASGDSGREYERYF.

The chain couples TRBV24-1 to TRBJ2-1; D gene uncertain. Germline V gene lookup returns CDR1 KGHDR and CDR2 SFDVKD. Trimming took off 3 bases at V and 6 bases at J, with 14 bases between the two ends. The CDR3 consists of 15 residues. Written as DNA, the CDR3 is TGTGCCACCAGTGATCAAGGGCAGCTTTGCAATGAGCAGTTCTTC. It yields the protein CATSDQGQLCNEQFF.

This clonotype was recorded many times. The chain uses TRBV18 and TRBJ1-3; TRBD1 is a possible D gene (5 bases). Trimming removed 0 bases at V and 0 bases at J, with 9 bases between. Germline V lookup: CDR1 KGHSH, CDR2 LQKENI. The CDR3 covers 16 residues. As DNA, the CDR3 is TGTGCCAGCTCACCACCGGGGGGGAGCTCTGGAAACACCATATATTTT. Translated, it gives CASSPPGGSSGNTIYF.